Listed below are T cell receptor beta chains from one sample, sequenced in a study of T cells in Graves' hyperthyroidism and ophthalmopathy. Via MiXCR, TCRdb re-called the multiplex PCR reads, giving one row per CDR3 protein. The data hold 250,000 to 300,000 distinct CDR3 sequences, with approximately 15% observed a single time. The material sequenced was blood. The receptors originated from a woman aged 40 to 50 with Graves' hyperthyroidism. The CDR3 runs from the conserved cysteine through the conserved F or W. A D gene is named only where the DNA matches it firmly. Rows give clone size only sometimes, using once, few, many, or a class for an expanded clone.

d_gene: .; abundance: .; j_gene: TRBJ2-7; v_gene: TRBV14; CDR3aa: CACSHRGFTEQYF; CDR3nt: TGTGCCTGCAGCCATCGGGGCTTCACGGAGCAGTACTTC
d_gene: .; abundance: many; j_gene: TRBJ2-3; v_gene: TRBV3-1; CDR3aa: CASSQDPTGLLVDTQYF; CDR3nt: TGTGCCAGCAGCCAAGATCCCACCGGACTCCTTGTGGATACGCAGTATTTT
d_gene: .; abundance: many; j_gene: TRBJ1-5; v_gene: TRBV2; CDR3aa: CASSGTGRPNPYHSNQPQHF; CDR3nt: TGTGCCAGCAGTGGTACAGGGAGACCCAACCCTTATCATAGCAATCAGCCCCAGCATTTT
d_gene: TRBD2; abundance: .; j_gene: TRBJ2-1; v_gene: TRBV28; CDR3aa: CASSRMGLAGLQNNEQFF; CDR3nt: TGTGCCAGCAGTAGAATGGGACTAGCGGGACTTCAAAACAATGAGCAGTTCTTC
d_gene: TRBD1; abundance: many; j_gene: TRBJ2-5; v_gene: TRBV29-1; CDR3aa: CSVAGTGQETQYF; CDR3nt: TGCAGCGTAGCCGGGACAGGCCAAGAGACCCAGTACTTC
d_gene: TRBD2; abundance: .; j_gene: TRBJ2-3; v_gene: TRBV6-1; CDR3aa: CASTRRGGRAFYTDTQYF; CDR3nt: TGTGCCAGCACCCGGAGGGGCGGGAGGGCCTTCTACACAGATACGCAGTATTTT
d_gene: .; abundance: many; j_gene: TRBJ2-1; v_gene: TRBV15; CDR3aa: CATSRVTGNNEQFF; CDR3nt: TGTGCCACCAGCAGGGTGACAGGAAACAATGAGCAGTTCTTC
d_gene: TRBD2; abundance: many; j_gene: TRBJ2-1; v_gene: TRBV20-1; CDR3aa: CSARGTSGTYNEQFF; CDR3nt: TGCAGTGCTAGAGGCACTAGCGGGACCTACAATGAGCAGTTCTTC
d_gene: .; abundance: many; j_gene: TRBJ2-1; v_gene: TRBV30; CDR3aa: CAWSVTEAGGSYNEQFF; CDR3nt: TGTGCCTGGAGTGTAACCGAGGCGGGTGGGTCCTACAATGAGCAGTTCTTC
d_gene: .; abundance: many; j_gene: TRBJ1-2; v_gene: TRBV5-1; CDR3aa: CASSLEAGGYGYTF; CDR3nt: TGCGCCAGCAGCTTGGAGGCGGGGGGGTATGGCTACACCTTC
d_gene: .; abundance: many; j_gene: TRBJ2-3; v_gene: TRBV11-2; CDR3aa: CASNPSWATQSTDTQYF; CDR3nt: TGTGCCAGCAATCCTAGTTGGGCCACTCAATCGACAGATACGCAGTATTTT
d_gene: TRBD1; abundance: .; j_gene: TRBJ2-5; v_gene: TRBV7-2; CDR3aa: CASRPTGGFETQYF; CDR3nt: TGTGCCAGCAGACCGACAGGGGGCTTCGAGACCCAGTACTTC
d_gene: .; abundance: many; j_gene: TRBJ1-2; v_gene: TRBV2; CDR3aa: CASTGTASNYGYTF; CDR3nt: TGTGCCAGCACAGGGACCGCTTCTAACTATGGCTACACCTTC
d_gene: TRBD2; abundance: once; j_gene: TRBJ2-1; v_gene: TRBV14; CDR3aa: CASSQGGGNEQFF; CDR3nt: TGTGCCAGCAGCCAGGGCGGGGGCAATGAGCAGTTCTTC
d_gene: TRBD2; abundance: many; j_gene: TRBJ2-1; v_gene: TRBV5-8; CDR3aa: CASSWGGTSGNNEQFF; CDR3nt: TGTGCCAGCAGCTGGGGCGGGACTAGCGGAAACAATGAGCAGTTCTTC
d_gene: TRBD2; abundance: few; j_gene: TRBJ2-3; v_gene: TRBV14; CDR3aa: CASSPLGRELDTQYF; CDR3nt: TGTGCCAGCAGCCCCCTCGGGCGGGAGTTAGATACGCAGTATTTT
d_gene: TRBD2; abundance: .; j_gene: TRBJ2-3; v_gene: TRBV4-1; CDR3aa: CASSQIGLADYTDTQYF; CDR3nt: TGCGCCAGCAGCCAAATAGGACTAGCGGATTACACAGATACGCAGTATTTT
d_gene: TRBD2; abundance: .; j_gene: TRBJ2-3; v_gene: TRBV28; CDR3aa: CASSAPGTSGSWDTQYF; CDR3nt: TGTGCCAGCAGTGCCCCCGGGACTAGCGGGAGTTGGGATACGCAGTATTTT
d_gene: .; abundance: .; j_gene: TRBJ2-7; v_gene: TRBV24-1; CDR3aa: CATSDFKDEQYF; CDR3nt: TGTGCCACCAGTGATTTCAAGGACGAGCAGTACTTC
d_gene: .; abundance: few; j_gene: TRBJ1-4; v_gene: TRBV28; CDR3aa: CASKGTPNEKLFF; CDR3nt: TGTGCCAGCAAAGGGACTCCTAATGAAAAACTGTTTTTT
d_gene: TRBD2; abundance: many; j_gene: TRBJ2-3; v_gene: TRBV28; CDR3aa: CAIESSGSADTQYF; CDR3nt: TGTGCCATCGAATCTAGCGGGAGCGCAGATACGCAGTATTTT
d_gene: .; abundance: few; j_gene: TRBJ2-7; v_gene: TRBV7-8; CDR3aa: CASSSRGGMRFEQYF; CDR3nt: TGTGCCAGCAGCTCTAGGGGGGGGATGAGGTTCGAGCAGTACTTC
d_gene: TRBD1; abundance: .; j_gene: TRBJ2-2; v_gene: TRBV5-1; CDR3aa: CASSSQGAATGELFF; CDR3nt: TGCGCCAGCAGCTCTCAGGGGGCTGCAACCGGGGAGCTGTTTTTT
d_gene: TRBD2; abundance: many; j_gene: TRBJ2-7; v_gene: TRBV28; CDR3aa: CAGQLAGSYEQYF; CDR3nt: TGTGCCGGACAACTAGCGGGTTCCTACGAGCAGTACTTC
d_gene: TRBD2; abundance: many; j_gene: TRBJ2-7; v_gene: TRBV2; CDR3aa: CASTLTSGSYEQYF; CDR3nt: TGTGCCAGCACCTTGACTAGCGGCTCCTACGAGCAGTACTTC
d_gene: .; abundance: many; j_gene: TRBJ2-7; v_gene: TRBV7-2; CDR3aa: CASSLGASVSYEQYF; CDR3nt: TGTGCCAGCAGCTTAGGGGCTAGCGTCTCCTACGAGCAGTACTTC
d_gene: TRBD1; abundance: many; j_gene: TRBJ1-4; v_gene: TRBV28; CDR3aa: CASSPTTGTNEKLFF; CDR3nt: TGTGCCAGCAGTCCCACGACAGGGACTAATGAAAAACTGTTTTTT
d_gene: TRBD2; abundance: .; j_gene: TRBJ2-4; v_gene: TRBV6-2/TRBV6-3; CDR3aa: CASSYASSGRAKNIQYF; CDR3nt: TGTGCCAGCAGTTACGCTTCTAGCGGGAGAGCCAAAAACATTCAGTACTTC
d_gene: .; abundance: many; j_gene: TRBJ1-2; v_gene: TRBV3-1; CDR3aa: CASSQEAGIGGYTF; CDR3nt: TGTGCCAGCAGCCAAGAAGCGGGGATCGGGGGCTACACCTTC
d_gene: .; abundance: many; j_gene: TRBJ2-7; v_gene: TRBV7-9; CDR3aa: CASSSDRYEQYF; CDR3nt: TGTGCCAGCAGCTCCGACAGATACGAGCAGTACTTC
d_gene: TRBD2; abundance: few; j_gene: TRBJ2-1; v_gene: TRBV15; CDR3aa: CATSRDLSGISSYNEQFF; CDR3nt: TGTGCCACCAGCAGAGATCTAAGCGGGATTAGCTCCTACAATGAGCAGTTCTTC
d_gene: TRBD2; abundance: many; j_gene: TRBJ2-1; v_gene: TRBV6-1; CDR3aa: CASILLAGVGNEQFF; CDR3nt: TGTGCCAGCATCTTACTAGCGGGAGTAGGAAATGAGCAGTTCTTC
d_gene: TRBD1; abundance: few; j_gene: TRBJ1-5; v_gene: TRBV19; CDR3aa: CASSISGGQGSNQPQHF; CDR3nt: TGTGCCAGTAGTATAAGTGGAGGACAGGGGAGCAATCAGCCCCAGCATTTT
d_gene: .; abundance: .; j_gene: TRBJ1-6; v_gene: TRBV12-3/TRBV12-4; CDR3aa: CASSYLDSSRSPLHF; CDR3nt: TGTGCCAGCAGCTATTTGGACAGCAGTCGATCACCCCTCCACTTT
d_gene: TRBD1; abundance: many; j_gene: TRBJ2-1; v_gene: TRBV29-1; CDR3aa: CSVVRGQVYNEQFF; CDR3nt: TGCAGCGTTGTGCGAGGACAGGTTTACAATGAGCAGTTCTTC
d_gene: .; abundance: many; j_gene: TRBJ1-1; v_gene: TRBV5-1; CDR3aa: CATRDAMNTEAFF; CDR3nt: TGCGCCACTAGAGACGCTATGAACACTGAAGCTTTCTTT
d_gene: .; abundance: many; j_gene: TRBJ1-5; v_gene: TRBV18; CDR3aa: CASSQGVNQPQHF; CDR3nt: TGTGCCAGCTCACAGGGGGTCAATCAGCCCCAGCATTTT
d_gene: .; abundance: many; j_gene: TRBJ1-1; v_gene: TRBV18; CDR3aa: CASSQVRNTEAFF; CDR3nt: TGTGCCAGCTCACAGGTCCGCAACACTGAAGCTTTCTTT
d_gene: .; abundance: .; j_gene: TRBJ2-2; v_gene: TRBV7-9; CDR3aa: CASSLVWVTGELFF; CDR3nt: TGTGCCAGCAGCTTAGTCTGGGTCACCGGGGAGCTGTTTTTT
d_gene: .; abundance: many; j_gene: TRBJ2-7; v_gene: TRBV20-1; CDR3aa: CSARSQGSSYEQYF; CDR3nt: TGCAGTGCTAGGAGCCAGGGGAGCTCCTACGAGCAGTACTTC
d_gene: .; abundance: many; j_gene: TRBJ1-1; v_gene: TRBV10-3; CDR3aa: CAISEGTFEAFF; CDR3nt: TGTGCCATCAGTGAAGGGACGTTTGAAGCTTTCTTT
d_gene: TRBD1; abundance: .; j_gene: TRBJ1-5; v_gene: TRBV2; CDR3aa: CASSRTTGGNQPQHF; CDR3nt: TGTGCCAGCAGCCGCACGACAGGGGGTAATCAGCCCCAGCATTTT
d_gene: .; abundance: many; j_gene: TRBJ2-1; v_gene: TRBV2; CDR3aa: CASRGSSYNEQFF; CDR3nt: TGTGCCAGCCGAGGGAGCTCCTACAATGAGCAGTTCTTC
d_gene: .; abundance: many; j_gene: TRBJ1-2; v_gene: TRBV10-3; CDR3aa: CAISDRGVESNYGYTF; CDR3nt: TGTGCCATCAGTGATAGGGGAGTCGAATCTAACTATGGCTACACCTTC
d_gene: TRBD1; abundance: .; j_gene: TRBJ2-1; v_gene: TRBV12-3/TRBV12-4; CDR3aa: CASSPDRGRIDEQFF; CDR3nt: TGTGCCAGCAGCCCTGACAGGGGGCGCATCGATGAGCAGTTCTTC
d_gene: TRBD1; abundance: .; j_gene: TRBJ1-6; v_gene: TRBV20-1; CDR3aa: CSAKGQVNSPLHF; CDR3nt: TGCAGTGCTAAGGGACAGGTTAATTCACCCCTCCACTTT
d_gene: .; abundance: many; j_gene: TRBJ1-5; v_gene: TRBV20-1; CDR3aa: CSAKDTAFNQPQHF; CDR3nt: TGCAGTGCTAAGGATACAGCCTTCAATCAGCCCCAGCATTTT
d_gene: .; abundance: few; j_gene: TRBJ1-2; v_gene: TRBV19; CDR3aa: CASSLAGHYGYTF; CDR3nt: TGTGCCAGTAGTTTGGCCGGGCACTATGGCTACACCTTC
d_gene: .; abundance: .; j_gene: TRBJ2-2; v_gene: TRBV5-1; CDR3aa: CASSGTVGRNTGELFF; CDR3nt: TGCGCCAGCAGCGGGACGGTCGGTCGTAACACCGGGGAGCTGTTTTTT
d_gene: TRBD1; abundance: many; j_gene: TRBJ2-7; v_gene: TRBV28; CDR3aa: CASVQGVPYEQYF; CDR3nt: TGTGCCAGCGTCCAGGGGGTACCCTACGAGCAGTACTTC